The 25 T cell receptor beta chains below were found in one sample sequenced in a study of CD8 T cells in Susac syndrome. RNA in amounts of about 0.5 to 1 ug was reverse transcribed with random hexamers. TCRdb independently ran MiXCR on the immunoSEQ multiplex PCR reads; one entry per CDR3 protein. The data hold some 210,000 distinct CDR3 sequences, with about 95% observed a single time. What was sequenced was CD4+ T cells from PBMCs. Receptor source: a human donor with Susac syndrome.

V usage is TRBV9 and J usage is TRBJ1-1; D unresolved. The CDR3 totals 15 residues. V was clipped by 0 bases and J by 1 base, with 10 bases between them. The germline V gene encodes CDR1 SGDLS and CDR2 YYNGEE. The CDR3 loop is CASSVDIGSNTEAFF. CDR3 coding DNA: TGTGCCAGCAGCGTAGATATAGGGTCGAACACTGAAGCTTTCTTT.

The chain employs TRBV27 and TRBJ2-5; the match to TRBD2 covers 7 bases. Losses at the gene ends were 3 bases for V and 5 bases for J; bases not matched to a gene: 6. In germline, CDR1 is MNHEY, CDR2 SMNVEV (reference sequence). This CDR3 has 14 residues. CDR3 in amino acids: CASSLGGDGETQYF. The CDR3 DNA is TGTGCCAGCAGTTTGGGGGGGGACGGGGAGACCCAGTACTTC.

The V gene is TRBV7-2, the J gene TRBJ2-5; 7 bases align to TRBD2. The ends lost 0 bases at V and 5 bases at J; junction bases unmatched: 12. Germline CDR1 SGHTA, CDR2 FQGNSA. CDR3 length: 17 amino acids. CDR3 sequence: CASSLALRGAGRETQYF. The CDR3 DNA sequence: TGTGCCAGCAGCTTAGCCCTACGGGGAGCGGGGAGGGAGACCCAGTACTTC.

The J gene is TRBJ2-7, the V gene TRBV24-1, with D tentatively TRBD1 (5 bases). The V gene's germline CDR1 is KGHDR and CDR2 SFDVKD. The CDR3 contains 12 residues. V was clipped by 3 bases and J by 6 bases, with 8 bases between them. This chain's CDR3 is CATSDPGREQYF. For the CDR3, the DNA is TGTGCCACCAGTGATCCAGGGCGCGAGCAGTACTTC.

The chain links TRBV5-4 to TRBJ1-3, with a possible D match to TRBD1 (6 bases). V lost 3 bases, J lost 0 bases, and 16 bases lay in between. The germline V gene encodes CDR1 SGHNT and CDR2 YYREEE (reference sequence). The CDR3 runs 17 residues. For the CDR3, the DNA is TGTGCCAGCAGCTCCGACCTTGACAGGTTCTCTGGAAACACCATATATTTT. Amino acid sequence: CASSSDLDRFSGNTIYF.

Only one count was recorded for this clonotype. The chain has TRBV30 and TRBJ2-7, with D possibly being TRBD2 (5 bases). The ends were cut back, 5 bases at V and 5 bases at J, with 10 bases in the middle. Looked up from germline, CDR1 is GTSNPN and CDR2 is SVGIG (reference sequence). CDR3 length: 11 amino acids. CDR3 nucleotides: TGTGCCTGGGCCACTAGAGACGAGCAGTACTTC. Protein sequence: CAWATRDEQYF.

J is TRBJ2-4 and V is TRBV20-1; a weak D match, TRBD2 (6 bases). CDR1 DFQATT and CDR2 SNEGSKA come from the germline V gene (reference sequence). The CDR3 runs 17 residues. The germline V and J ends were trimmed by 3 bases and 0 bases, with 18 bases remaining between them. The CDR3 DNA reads TGCAGTGCTAGGGGGGGTGCGGACGGCCTAGCCAAAAACATTCAGTACTTC. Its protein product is CSARGGADGLAKNIQYF.

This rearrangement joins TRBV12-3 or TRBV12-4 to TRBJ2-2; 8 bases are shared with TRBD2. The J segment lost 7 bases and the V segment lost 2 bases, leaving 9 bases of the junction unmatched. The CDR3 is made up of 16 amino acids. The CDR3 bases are TGTGCCAGCAGTTTAAGTCCCGGGGGGGACCACGGGGAGCTGTTTTTT. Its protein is CASSLSPGGDHGELFF.

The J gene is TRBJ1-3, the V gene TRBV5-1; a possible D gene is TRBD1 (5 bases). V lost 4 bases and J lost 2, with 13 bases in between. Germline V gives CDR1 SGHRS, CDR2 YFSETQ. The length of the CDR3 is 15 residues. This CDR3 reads CASSTGDGTGNTIYF. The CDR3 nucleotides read TGCGCCAGCAGCACCGGGGACGGAACTGGAAACACCATATATTTT. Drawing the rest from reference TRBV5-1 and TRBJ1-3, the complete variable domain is KAGVTQTPRYLIKTRGQQVTLSCSPISGHRSVSWYQQTPGQGLQFLFEYFSETQRNKGNFPGRFSGRQFSNSRSEMNVSTLELGDSALYLCASSTGDGTGNTIYFGEGSWLTVV.

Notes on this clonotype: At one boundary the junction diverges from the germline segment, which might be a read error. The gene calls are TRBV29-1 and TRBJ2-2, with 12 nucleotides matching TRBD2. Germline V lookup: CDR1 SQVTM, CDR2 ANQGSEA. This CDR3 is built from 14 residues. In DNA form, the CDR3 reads TGCAGCGCCCGACTAGCGGGGGACACCGGGAAGCTGTTTTTT. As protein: CSARLAGDTGKLFF.

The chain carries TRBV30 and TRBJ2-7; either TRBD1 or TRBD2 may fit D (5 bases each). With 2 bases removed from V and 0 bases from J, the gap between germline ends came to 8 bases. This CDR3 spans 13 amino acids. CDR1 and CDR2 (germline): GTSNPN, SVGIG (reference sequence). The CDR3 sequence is CAWSPGSSYEQYF. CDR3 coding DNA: TGTGCCTGGAGTCCAGGGAGCTCCTACGAGCAGTACTTC.

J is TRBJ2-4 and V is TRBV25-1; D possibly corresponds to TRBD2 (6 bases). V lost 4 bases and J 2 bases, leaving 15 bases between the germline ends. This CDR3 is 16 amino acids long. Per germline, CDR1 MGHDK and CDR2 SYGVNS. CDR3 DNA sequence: TGTGCCAGCAGTGGCTTGGGGGGTGATACCAAAAACATTCAGTACTTC. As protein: CASSGLGGDTKNIQYF. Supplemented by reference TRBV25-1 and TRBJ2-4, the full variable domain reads EADIYQTPRYLVIGTGKKITLECSQTMGHDKMYWYQQDPGMELHLIHYSYGVNSTEKGDLSSESTVSRIRTEHFPLTLESARPSHTSQYLCASSGLGGDTKNIQYFGAGTRLSVL.

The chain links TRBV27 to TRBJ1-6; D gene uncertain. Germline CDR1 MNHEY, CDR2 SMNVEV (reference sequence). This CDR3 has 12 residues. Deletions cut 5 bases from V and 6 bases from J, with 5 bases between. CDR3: CASSTVNSPLHF. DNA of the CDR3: TGTGCCAGCAGTACTGTTAATTCACCCCTCCACTTT.

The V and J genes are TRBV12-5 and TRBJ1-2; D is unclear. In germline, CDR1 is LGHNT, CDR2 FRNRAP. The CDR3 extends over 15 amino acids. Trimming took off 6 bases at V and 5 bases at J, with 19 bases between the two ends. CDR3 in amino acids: CASGQMGYSGYGYTF. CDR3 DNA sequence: TGTGCTAGTGGACAGATGGGTTACTCGGGTTATGGCTACACCTTC.

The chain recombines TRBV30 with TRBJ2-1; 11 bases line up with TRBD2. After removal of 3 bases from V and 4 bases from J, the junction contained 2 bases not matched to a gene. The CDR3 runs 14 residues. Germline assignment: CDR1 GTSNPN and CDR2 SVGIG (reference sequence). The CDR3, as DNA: TGTGCCTGGAGGGGGACTAGCGGTTACAATGAGCAGTTCTTC. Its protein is CAWRGTSGYNEQFF.

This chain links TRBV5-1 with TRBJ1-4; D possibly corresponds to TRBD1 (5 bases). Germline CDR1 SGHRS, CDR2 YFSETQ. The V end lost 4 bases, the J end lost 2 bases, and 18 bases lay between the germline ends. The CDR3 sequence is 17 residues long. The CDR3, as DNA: TGCGCCAGCAGCCCCTTTAGGGGCGGTGAGACTAATGAAAAACTGTTTTTT. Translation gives CASSPFRGGETNEKLFF.

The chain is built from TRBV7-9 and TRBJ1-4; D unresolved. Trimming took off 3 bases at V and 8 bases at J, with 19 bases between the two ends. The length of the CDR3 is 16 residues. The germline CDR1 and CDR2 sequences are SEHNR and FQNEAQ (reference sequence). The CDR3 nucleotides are TGTGCCAGCAGCTTTAGAACGGAGGATGATGAGGAAAAACTGTTTTTT. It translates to CASSFRTEDDEEKLFF.

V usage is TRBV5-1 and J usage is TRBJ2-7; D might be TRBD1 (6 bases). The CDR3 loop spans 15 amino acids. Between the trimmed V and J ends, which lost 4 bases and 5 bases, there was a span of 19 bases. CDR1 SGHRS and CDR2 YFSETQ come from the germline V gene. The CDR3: CASSRPGHEIDEQYF. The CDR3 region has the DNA TGCGCCAGCAGCCGCCCGGGACATGAGATCGACGAGCAGTACTTC.

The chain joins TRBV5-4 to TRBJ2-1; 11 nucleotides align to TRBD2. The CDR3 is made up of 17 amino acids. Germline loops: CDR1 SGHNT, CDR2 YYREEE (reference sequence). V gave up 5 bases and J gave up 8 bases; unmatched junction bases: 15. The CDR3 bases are TGTGCCAGCAGTTATACGCCCGGGACTAGCGGTTTGGATGAGCAGTTCTTC. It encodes CASSYTPGTSGLDEQFF.

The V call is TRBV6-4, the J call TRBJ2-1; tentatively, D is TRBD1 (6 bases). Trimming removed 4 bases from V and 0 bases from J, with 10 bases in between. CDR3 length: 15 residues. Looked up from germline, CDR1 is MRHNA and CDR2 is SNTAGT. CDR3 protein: CASSVDRNSYNEQFF. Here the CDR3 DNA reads TGTGCCAGCAGTGTTGACAGGAACTCCTACAATGAGCAGTTCTTC.

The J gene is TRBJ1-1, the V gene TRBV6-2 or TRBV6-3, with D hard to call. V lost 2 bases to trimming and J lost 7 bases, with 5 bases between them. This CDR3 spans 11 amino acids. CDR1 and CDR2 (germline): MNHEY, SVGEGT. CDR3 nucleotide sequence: TGTGCCAGCAGTTACATCAATGAAGCTTTCTTT. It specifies CASSYINEAFF.

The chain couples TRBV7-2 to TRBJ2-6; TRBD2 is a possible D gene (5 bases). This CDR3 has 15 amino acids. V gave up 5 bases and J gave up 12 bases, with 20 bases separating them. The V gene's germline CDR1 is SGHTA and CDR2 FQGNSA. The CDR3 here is CASSPPGLPGSVLTF. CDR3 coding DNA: TGTGCCAGCAGCCCACCGGGCCTTCCGGGGAGCGTCCTGACTTTC.

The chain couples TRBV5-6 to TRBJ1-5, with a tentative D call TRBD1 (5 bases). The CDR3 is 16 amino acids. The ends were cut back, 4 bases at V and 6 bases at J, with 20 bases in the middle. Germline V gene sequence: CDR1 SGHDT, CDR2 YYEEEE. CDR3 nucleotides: TGTGCCAGCAGCACTGGAGGACGCGGGGCAGGTCAGCCCCAGCATTTT. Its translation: CASSTGGRGAGQPQHF.

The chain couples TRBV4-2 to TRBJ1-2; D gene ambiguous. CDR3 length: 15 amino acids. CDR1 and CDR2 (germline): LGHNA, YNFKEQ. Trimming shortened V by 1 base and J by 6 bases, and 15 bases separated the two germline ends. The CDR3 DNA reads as TGTGCCAGCAGCCAAGGAAGAGTGCAGCCTGATGGCTACACCTTC. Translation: CASSQGRVQPDGYTF.

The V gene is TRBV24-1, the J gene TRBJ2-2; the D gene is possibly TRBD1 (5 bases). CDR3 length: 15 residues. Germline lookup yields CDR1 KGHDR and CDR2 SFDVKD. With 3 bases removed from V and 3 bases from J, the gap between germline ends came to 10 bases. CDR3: CATSDQGADTGELFF. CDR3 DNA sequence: TGTGCCACCAGTGATCAAGGGGCTGACACCGGGGAGCTGTTTTTT.